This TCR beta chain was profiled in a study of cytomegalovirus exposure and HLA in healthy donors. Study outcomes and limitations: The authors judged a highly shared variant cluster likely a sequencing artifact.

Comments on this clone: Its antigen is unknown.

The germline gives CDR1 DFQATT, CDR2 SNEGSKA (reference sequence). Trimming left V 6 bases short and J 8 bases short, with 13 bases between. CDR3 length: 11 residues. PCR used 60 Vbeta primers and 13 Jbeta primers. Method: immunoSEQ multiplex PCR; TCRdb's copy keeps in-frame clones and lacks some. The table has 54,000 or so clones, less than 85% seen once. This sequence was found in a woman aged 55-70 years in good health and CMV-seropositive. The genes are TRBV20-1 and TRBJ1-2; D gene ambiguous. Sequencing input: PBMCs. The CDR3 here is CSAEREGGYTF. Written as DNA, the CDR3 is TGCAGTGCCGAACGGGAGGGAGGCTACACCTTC.